The 21 T cell receptor beta chains given below trace back to one sample, sequenced in a study of response to subunit inactivated influenza vaccine. A single record per CDR3 protein comes from TCRdb applying MiXCR to the RT-PCR reads. The table includes around 250,000 distinct CDR3 sequences, 9% to 15% detected once. This specimen was non-naive T cells sorted from PBMCs, taken around 14 days before vaccination. The receptors were gathered from a man over 45 who received an inactivated influenza vaccine.

This chain connects TRBV20-1 to TRBJ1-6; maybe TRBD1 (5 bases). Trimming took 6 bases from V and 6 from J, leaving 18 bases between them. Germline V CDR1 and CDR2: DFQATT, SNEGSKA (reference sequence). The CDR3 covers 15 residues. The CDR3, as DNA: TGCAGTGCGAGGGGTCGAGGAGGGACTAATTCACCCCTCCACTTT. This encodes CSARGRGGTNSPLHF.

This clonotype was seen at least ten times. The V and J genes are TRBV12-3 or TRBV12-4 and TRBJ2-5; no definite D call. The V gene lost 2 bases and the J gene lost 5 bases, with 9 bases spanning the gap. The CDR3 is 13 residues long. CDR3 nucleotides: TGTGCCAGCAGTTTAAAGGGTTCCGAGACCCAGTACTTC. This gives the protein CASSLKGSETQYF.

This clonotype has a handful of counts. The V and J genes are TRBV12-3 or TRBV12-4 and TRBJ1-1, with a possible D match to TRBD1 (5 bases). V dropped 5 bases and J dropped 2 bases, with 12 bases sitting between them. The CDR3 totals 14 residues. CDR3 region: CASSPDTGNTEAFF. CDR3 nucleotides: TGTGCCAGCAGTCCGGACACAGGAAACACTGAAGCTTTCTTT.

J is TRBJ1-1 and V is TRBV15; D remains ambiguous. Trimming stripped 1 base from V and 4 bases from J, with 7 bases between. The CDR3 spans 13 residues. Per germline, CDR1 LNHNV and CDR2 YYDKDF (reference sequence). CDR3 residues: CATSRVAGTEAFF. The CDR3 DNA is TGTGCCACCAGCAGAGTGGCGGGCACTGAAGCTTTCTTT.

The chain employs TRBV24-1 and TRBJ1-1, with 8 nucleotides matching TRBD1. V trimming: 4 bases; J trimming: 4 bases; junction bases outside the gene matches: 10. CDR3 length: 16 residues. CDR1 KGHDR and CDR2 SFDVKD come from the germline V gene. The CDR3 here is CATSEGVNRGTTEAFF. The CDR3 DNA sequence: TGTGCCACCAGTGAGGGGGTAAACAGGGGGACCACTGAAGCTTTCTTT.

This clonotype was seen more than once but under ten times. V gene TRBV19 combines with J gene TRBJ1-5; D possibly corresponds to TRBD1 (5 bases). The germline CDR1 and CDR2 sequences are LNHDA and SQIVND (reference sequence). With 8 bases removed from V and 4 bases from J, the gap between germline ends came to 9 bases. This CDR3 contains 12 residues. CDR3 coding DNA: TGTGCCAGTGGTCAGGGAAATCAGCCCCAGCATTTT. Translation: CASGQGNQPQHF.

J is TRBJ2-3 and V is TRBV24-1, with D possibly TRBD1 on 5 matching bases. Trimming removed 9 bases from V and 0 bases from J, with 12 bases in between. This CDR3 spans 14 amino acids. CDR1 and CDR2 from the germline V gene are KGHDR and SFDVKD. This chain's CDR3 is CATQGGYSTDTQYF. The CDR3 coding sequence is TGTGCCACCCAGGGCGGATATAGCACAGATACGCAGTATTTT.

This clonotype was picked up many times. The chain couples TRBV6-6 to TRBJ1-2, with D possibly TRBD1 on 6 matching bases. This CDR3 has 13 amino acids. CDR1 and CDR2 (germline): MNHNY, SVGAGI (reference sequence). Trimming removed 4 bases at V and 1 base at J, with 7 bases between. The DNA for the CDR3 is TGTGCCAGCAGTTCGGACAGTAACTATGGCTACACCTTC. Its protein is CASSSDSNYGYTF.

The chain couples TRBV20-1 to TRBJ1-1; D might be TRBD1 (6 bases). V was cut by 6 bases and J by 2 bases, with 16 bases left in between. The CDR3 loop spans 14 amino acids. Germline loops: CDR1 DFQATT, CDR2 SNEGSKA (reference sequence). CDR3 coding DNA: TGCAGTGCCAGGAAGGACAGTGTAAACACTGAAGCTTTCTTT. As protein: CSARKDSVNTEAFF.

The chain's CDR3 is CASRPSGVTYVGTQYF. The DNA of the CDR3 is TGTGCCAGCAGACCAAGCGGTGTCACGTACGTAGGGACCCAGTACTTC. The chain recombines TRBV3-1 with TRBJ2-5; possibly TRBD2 for D (5 bases). The CDR3 runs to 16 residues. The ends were cut back, 6 bases at V and 7 bases at J, with 24 bases in the middle. Germline CDR1 and CDR2: LGHDT and YNNKEL (reference sequence).

This clonotype has more than one count but fewer than ten. This chain joins TRBV4-3 and TRBJ2-7; tentatively, D is TRBD2 (5 bases). In germline, CDR1 is LGHNA, CDR2 YSLEER. This CDR3 contains 14 residues. The V end was cut by 0 bases, the J end by 4 bases, with 10 bases between. The chain's CDR3 is CASSQDTQRYEQYF. In nucleotides, the CDR3 is TGCGCCAGCAGCCAAGATACCCAGCGGTACGAGCAGTACTTC.

This clonotype turned up a few times. This chain connects TRBV9 to TRBJ1-2; 8 bases fit TRBD1. The CDR3 is 14 residues long. Unmatched junction bases numbered 5, after V lost 3 bases and J lost 4 bases. Per the germline V gene, CDR1 is SGDLS and CDR2 is YYNGEE. DNA of the CDR3: TGTGCCAGCAGCGCCCGACAGGGGTCCTATGGCTACACCTTC. Protein product: CASSARQGSYGYTF.

The V gene is TRBV30, the J gene TRBJ1-6; 8 bases agree with TRBD1. V dropped 4 bases and J dropped 8; count of bases not matched to a gene: 4. The CDR3 spans 13 residues. The V gene's germline CDR1 is GTSNPN and CDR2 SVGIG (reference sequence). CDR3: CAWKWTGHSPLHF. The CDR3 DNA follows: TGTGCCTGGAAATGGACAGGGCATTCACCCCTCCACTTT.

The chain recombines TRBV12-3 or TRBV12-4 with TRBJ2-5, with D perhaps matching TRBD1 or TRBD2 (5 bases each). Trimming shortened V by 3 bases and J by 5 bases, and 19 bases separated the two germline ends. The CDR3 extends over 16 amino acids. The chain's CDR3 is CASSFGRPGTHETQYF. The CDR3 DNA reads as TGTGCCAGCAGTTTCGGCAGGCCCGGGACCCACGAGACCCAGTACTTC.

The V gene is TRBV4-1, the J gene TRBJ2-2; 10 nucleotides line up with TRBD2. In germline, CDR1 is MGHRA, CDR2 YSYEKL. This CDR3 region has 19 residues. With 0 bases clipped from V and 4 bases from J, the junction kept 11 bases outside the gene matches. The CDR3 DNA sequence: TGCGCCAGCAGCCAAGATCTAGGCCTAGCGGGGGCGGGCACCGGGGAGCTGTTTTTT. Its translation is CASSQDLGLAGAGTGELFF.

This clonotype was counted only a few times. CDR3 sequence: CASSISLSTPYQPQHF. In DNA, the CDR3 is TGTGCCAGTAGTATATCTCTGAGCACACCTTATCAGCCCCAGCATTTT. This rearrangement joins TRBV19 to TRBJ1-5; D not resolved. Germline CDR1 is LNHDA and CDR2 is SQIVND (reference sequence). V was pared by 2 bases and J by 5 bases, with 16 bases between. The CDR3 is 16 amino acids.

This clonotype has a handful of counts. The J gene is TRBJ2-7, the V gene TRBV3-1, with 7 nucleotides matching TRBD2. The germline V gene encodes CDR1 LGHDT and CDR2 YNNKEL (reference sequence). V gave up 3 bases and J gave up 2 bases; unmatched junction bases: 13. CDR3 size: 17 residues. As DNA, the CDR3 is TGTGCCAGCAGCCAGGGGGGGACTACCCGGGGCCCCTACGAGCAGTACTTC. It translates to CASSQGGTTRGPYEQYF.

This clonotype was counted many times. The chain couples TRBV6-2 or TRBV6-3 to TRBJ1-1, with D tentatively TRBD1 (5 bases). The V end lost 7 bases, the J end lost 5 bases, and 20 bases lay between the germline ends. This CDR3 has 15 residues. CDR1 is MNHEY and CDR2 is SVGEGT in the germline V gene. CDR3 sequence: CASNSRGGVGTEAFF. The CDR3 DNA reads as TGTGCCAGCAACTCGCGGGGGGGAGTTGGGACTGAAGCTTTCTTT.

This clonotype was detected ten times or more. This chain uses TRBV5-1 with TRBJ2-3; maybe TRBD1 (5 bases). This CDR3 comprises 17 residues. V was cut by 4 bases and J by 3 bases, with 21 bases left in between. Germline V gene sequence: CDR1 SGHRS, CDR2 YFSETQ. This CDR3 reads CASSHTNRQSQTDTQYF. CDR3 sequence (DNA): TGCGCCAGCAGCCATACAAACAGACAGAGCCAAACAGATACGCAGTATTTT.

This clonotype was counted a few times. The J gene is TRBJ2-3, the V gene TRBV15; D is unclear. CDR1 and CDR2 from the germline V gene are LNHNV and YYDKDF (reference sequence). The CDR3 sequence is 13 residues long. V dropped 0 bases and J dropped 4 bases, with 5 bases sitting between them. DNA of the CDR3: TGTGCCACCAGCAGAGATGGGGCAGATACGCAGTATTTT. Amino acids: CATSRDGADTQYF.

This clonotype occurred many times. The V gene is TRBV20-1, the J gene TRBJ2-4; possibly TRBD1 for D (6 bases). V was cut by 5 bases and J by 7 bases, with 18 bases left in between. CDR1 DFQATT and CDR2 SNEGSKA come from the germline V gene (reference sequence). This CDR3 region has 14 residues. CDR3 sequence (DNA): TGCAGTGCTTTCGAGGGACCAGGGGCGAACATTCAGTACTTC. Encoded protein: CSAFEGPGANIQYF.